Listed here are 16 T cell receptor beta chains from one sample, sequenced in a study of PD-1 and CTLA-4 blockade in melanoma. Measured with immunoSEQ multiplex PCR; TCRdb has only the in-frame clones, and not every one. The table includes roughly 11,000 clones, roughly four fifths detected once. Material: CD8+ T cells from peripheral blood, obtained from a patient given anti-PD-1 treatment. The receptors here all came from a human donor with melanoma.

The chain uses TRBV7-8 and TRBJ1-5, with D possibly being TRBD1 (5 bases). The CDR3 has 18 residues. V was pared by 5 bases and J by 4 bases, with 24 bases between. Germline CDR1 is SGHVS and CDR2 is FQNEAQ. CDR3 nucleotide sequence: TGTGCCAGCAGCCAGTCCGAGGGCTCGGGCGAGGGGAATCAGCCCCAGCATTTT. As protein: CASSQSEGSGEGNQPQHF.

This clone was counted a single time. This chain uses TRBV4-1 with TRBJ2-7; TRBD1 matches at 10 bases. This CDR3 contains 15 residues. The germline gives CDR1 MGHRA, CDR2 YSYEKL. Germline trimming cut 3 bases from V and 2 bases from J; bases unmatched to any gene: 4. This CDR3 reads CASSQSGTGAYEQYF. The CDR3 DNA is TGCGCCAGCAGCCAGTCCGGGACAGGGGCCTACGAGCAGTACTTC.

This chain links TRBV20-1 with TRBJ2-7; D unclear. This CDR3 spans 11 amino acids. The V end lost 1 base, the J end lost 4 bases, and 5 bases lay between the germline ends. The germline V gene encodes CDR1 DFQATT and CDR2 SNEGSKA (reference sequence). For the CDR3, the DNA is TGCAGTGCTAGAGTAGGTTACGAGCAGTACTTC. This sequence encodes CSARVGYEQYF.

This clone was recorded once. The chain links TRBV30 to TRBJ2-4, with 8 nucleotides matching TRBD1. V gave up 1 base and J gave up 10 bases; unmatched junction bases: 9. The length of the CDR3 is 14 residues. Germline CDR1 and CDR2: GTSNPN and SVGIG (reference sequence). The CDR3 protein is CAWSAGTGDQIQYF. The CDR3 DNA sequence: TGTGCCTGGAGTGCTGGGACAGGTGATCAAATTCAGTACTTC.

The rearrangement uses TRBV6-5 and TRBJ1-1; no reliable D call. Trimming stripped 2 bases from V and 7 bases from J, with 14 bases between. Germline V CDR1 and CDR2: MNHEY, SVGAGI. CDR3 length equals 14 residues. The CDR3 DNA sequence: TGTGCCAGCAGTTACGGGTGGGATCGGGTTGAAGCTTTCTTT. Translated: CASSYGWDRVEAFF.

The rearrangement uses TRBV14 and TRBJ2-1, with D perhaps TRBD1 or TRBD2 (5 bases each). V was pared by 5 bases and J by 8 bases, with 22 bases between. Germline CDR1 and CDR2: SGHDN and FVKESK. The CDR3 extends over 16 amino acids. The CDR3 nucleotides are TGTGCCAGCAGCAACCTACAGGAGGCAAGGGTCGATGAGCAGTTCTTC. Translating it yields CASSNLQEARVDEQFF.

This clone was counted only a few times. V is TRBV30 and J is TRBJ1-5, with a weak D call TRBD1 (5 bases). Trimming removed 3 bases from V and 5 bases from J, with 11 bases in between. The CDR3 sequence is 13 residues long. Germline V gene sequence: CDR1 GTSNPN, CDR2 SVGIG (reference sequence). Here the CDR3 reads CAWSLAGDQPQHF. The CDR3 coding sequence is TGTGCCTGGAGCTTGGCGGGGGATCAGCCCCAGCATTTT.

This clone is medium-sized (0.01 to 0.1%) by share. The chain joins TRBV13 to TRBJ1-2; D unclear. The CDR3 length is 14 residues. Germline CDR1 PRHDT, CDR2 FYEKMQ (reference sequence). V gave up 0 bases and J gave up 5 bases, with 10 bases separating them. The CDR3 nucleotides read TGTGCCAGCAGCTTAGGCTCGGGAGGATATGGCTACACCTTC. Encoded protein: CASSLGSGGYGYTF.

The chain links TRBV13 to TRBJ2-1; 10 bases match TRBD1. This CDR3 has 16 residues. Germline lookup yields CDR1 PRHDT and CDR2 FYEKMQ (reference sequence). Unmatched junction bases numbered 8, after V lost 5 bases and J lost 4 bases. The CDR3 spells CASSPGTGAIYNEQFF. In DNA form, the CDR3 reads TGTGCCAGCAGCCCGGGGACAGGGGCGATTTACAATGAGCAGTTCTTC.

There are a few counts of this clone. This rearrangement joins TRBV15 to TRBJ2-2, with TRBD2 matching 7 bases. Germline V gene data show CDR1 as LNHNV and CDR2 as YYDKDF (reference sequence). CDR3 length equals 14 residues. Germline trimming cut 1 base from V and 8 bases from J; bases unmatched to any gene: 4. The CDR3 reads CATSRGTSGGELFF. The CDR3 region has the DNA TGTGCCACCAGCAGAGGGACTAGTGGGGGGGAGCTGTTTTTT.

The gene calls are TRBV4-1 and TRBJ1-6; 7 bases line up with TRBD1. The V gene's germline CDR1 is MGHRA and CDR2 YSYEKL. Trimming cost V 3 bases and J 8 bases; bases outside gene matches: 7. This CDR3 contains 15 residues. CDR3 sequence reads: CASSHPGTVDSPLHF. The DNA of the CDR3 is TGCGCCAGCAGCCACCCCGGGACAGTGGATTCACCCCTCCACTTT.

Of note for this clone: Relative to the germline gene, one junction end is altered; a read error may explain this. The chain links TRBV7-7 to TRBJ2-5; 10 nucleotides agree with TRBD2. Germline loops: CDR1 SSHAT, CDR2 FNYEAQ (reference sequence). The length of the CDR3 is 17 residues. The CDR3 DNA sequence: TGTGCTAGCAGCTTAGGGGATGAACTAGCGGGGAAAGAGACCCAGTACTTC. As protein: CASSLGDELAGKETQYF.

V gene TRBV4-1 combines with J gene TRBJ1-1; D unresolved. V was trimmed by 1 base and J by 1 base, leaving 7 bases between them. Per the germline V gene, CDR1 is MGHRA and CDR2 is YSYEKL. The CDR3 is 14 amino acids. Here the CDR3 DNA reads TGCGCCAGCAGCCAAGGGGTTCAGAACACTGAAGCTTTCTTT. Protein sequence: CASSQGVQNTEAFF.

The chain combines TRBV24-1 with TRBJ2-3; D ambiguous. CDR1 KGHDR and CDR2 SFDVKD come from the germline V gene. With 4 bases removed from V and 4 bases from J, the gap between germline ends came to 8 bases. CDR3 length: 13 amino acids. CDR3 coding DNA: TGTGCCACCAGTGACCCTCCCGCAGATACGCAGTATTTT. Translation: CATSDPPADTQYF.

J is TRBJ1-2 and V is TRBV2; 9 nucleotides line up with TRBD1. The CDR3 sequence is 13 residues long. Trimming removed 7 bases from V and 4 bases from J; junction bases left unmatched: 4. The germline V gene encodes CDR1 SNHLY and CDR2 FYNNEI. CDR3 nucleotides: TGTGCCAGCACGGGGACAGGGCTCTATGGCTACACCTTC. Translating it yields CASTGTGLYGYTF.

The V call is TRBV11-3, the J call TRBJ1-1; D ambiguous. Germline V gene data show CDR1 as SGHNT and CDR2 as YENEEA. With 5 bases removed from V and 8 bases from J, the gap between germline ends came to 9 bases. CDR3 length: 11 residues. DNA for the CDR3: TGTGCCAGCAGCCGTATCGGGGAAGCTTTCTTT. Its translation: CASSRIGEAFF.